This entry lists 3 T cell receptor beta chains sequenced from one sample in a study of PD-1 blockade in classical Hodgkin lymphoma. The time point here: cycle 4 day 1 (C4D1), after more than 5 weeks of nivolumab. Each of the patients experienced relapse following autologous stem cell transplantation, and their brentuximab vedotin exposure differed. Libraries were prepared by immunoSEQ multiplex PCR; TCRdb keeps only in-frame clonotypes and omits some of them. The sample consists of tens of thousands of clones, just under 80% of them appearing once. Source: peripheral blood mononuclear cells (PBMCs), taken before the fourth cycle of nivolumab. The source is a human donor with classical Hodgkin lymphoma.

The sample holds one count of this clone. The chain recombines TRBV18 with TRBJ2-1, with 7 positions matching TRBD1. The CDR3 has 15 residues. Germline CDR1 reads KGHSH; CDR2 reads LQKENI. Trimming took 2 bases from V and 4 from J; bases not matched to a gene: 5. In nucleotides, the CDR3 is TGTGCCAGCTCACCAGTCGGGACAGATTACAATGAGCAGTTCTTC. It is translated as CASSPVGTDYNEQFF.

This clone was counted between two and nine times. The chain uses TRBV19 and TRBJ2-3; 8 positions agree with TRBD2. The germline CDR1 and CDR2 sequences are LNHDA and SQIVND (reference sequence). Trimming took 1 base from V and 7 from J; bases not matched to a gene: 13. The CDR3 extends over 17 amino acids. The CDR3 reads CASSIGGGASGLNTQYF. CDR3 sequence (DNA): TGTGCCAGTAGTATAGGTGGGGGTGCTAGCGGGCTAAATACGCAGTATTTT.

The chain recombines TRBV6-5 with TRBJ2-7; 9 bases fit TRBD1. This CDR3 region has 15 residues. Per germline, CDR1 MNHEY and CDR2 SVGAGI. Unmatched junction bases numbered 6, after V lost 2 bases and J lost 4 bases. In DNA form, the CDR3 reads TGTGCCAGCAGTTACACGTACAGGGGGCTGTACGAGCAGTACTTC. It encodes CASSYTYRGLYEQYF.